This TCR beta chain was sequenced in a study of radiation and T cells in renal cell carcinoma. Study-wide points: Dominant CDR3 motifs occupied more repertoire in irradiated than control tumors.

TCRdb's copy holds only in-frame clones and misses some; the assay was immunoSEQ multiplex PCR. The profile shows about 7,900 clones, about two thirds of them singletons. In the case of this clone: Its antigen is not identified.

Deletions cut 4 bases from V and 6 bases from J, with 16 bases between. The V gene's germline CDR1 is SGHTA and CDR2 FQGNSA. There are 14 residues in the CDR3. Treatment described: treatment-naive control, cytoreductive nephrectomy. The V and J genes are TRBV7-2 and TRBJ2-7; D unresolved. The sample was tumor tissue, taken from a patient whose treatment was nephrectomy without radiotherapy. The sequence was obtained from a woman in her 70s with renal cell carcinoma. The CDR3 DNA reads as TGTGCCAGCAGCTCCGAGACCTGGGCCGGCGAGCAGTACTTC. Its translation is CASSSETWAGEQYF.